The 5 T cell receptor beta chains reported below all come from one sample, sequenced in a study of blood T cell repertoires in COVID-19 (dated by TCRdb to about 2020). The library was prepared using the immunoSEQ multiplex PCR assay. TCRdb re-hosts the immuneACCESS table, in-frame sequences only. Its copies lack some clones; in the studies checked, an unresolved V gene accounts for under half of them, and the cause for the rest is not known. Recorded for this sample are 240,000 or so clones; approximately 83% of them occurred a single time. About 3.5% of the sample rests with the top ten. The sample was PBMCs or T cells enriched from blood (not recorded which). Receptors originate from a woman in her thirties or forties with acute COVID-19.

The gene calls are TRBV13 and TRBJ1-1; the D is unclear. Trimming pared 5 bases from V and 7 bases from J, leaving 17 bases between. CDR1 PRHDT and CDR2 FYEKMQ come from the germline V gene (reference sequence). There are 14 residues in the CDR3. CDR3: CASSPHAEASEAFF. The CDR3 DNA reads TGTGCCAGCAGCCCCCACGCCGAGGCCAGTGAAGCTTTCTTT.

Written as DNA, the CDR3 is TGTGCCAGCAGCCAACTCCACAATGAGCAGTTCTTC. It translates to CASSQLHNEQFF. This chain uses TRBV3-1 (or the pseudogene TRBV3-2) with TRBJ2-1, with unresolved D. V shed 2 bases and J shed 5 bases, with 4 bases lying between them. CDR3 length equals 12 residues. Per the germline V gene, CDR1 is LGHDT and CDR2 is YNNKEL (reference sequence).

The gene calls are TRBV20-1 and TRBJ2-3; D gene uncertain. Germline lookup yields CDR1 DFQATT and CDR2 SNEGSKA (reference sequence). This CDR3 contains 10 residues. Trimming cost V 6 bases and J 3 bases, with 4 bases left between them. CDR3 residues: CSASTDTQYF. As DNA, the CDR3 is TGCAGTGCATCAACAGATACGCAGTATTTT.

V and J are TRBV5-1 and TRBJ1-1, with TRBD1 matching 8 bases. J gave up 2 bases and V 2 bases, and 2 bases lay outside the gene matches. The CDR3 extends over 14 amino acids. Germline V gives CDR1 SGHRS, CDR2 YFSETQ. This chain's CDR3 is CASSFPGGNTEAFF. Written as DNA, the CDR3 is TGCGCCAGCAGCTTCCCAGGGGGCAACACTGAAGCTTTCTTT.

The chain joins TRBV6-5 to TRBJ1-1, with a weak D call TRBD1 (5 bases). The CDR3 has 15 residues. With 6 bases removed from V and 3 bases from J, the gap between germline ends came to 17 bases. Looked up from germline, CDR1 is MNHEY and CDR2 is SVGAGI. DNA of the CDR3: TGTGCCAGCAGCCTCGGCCAATGGGGGGACACTGAAGCTTTCTTT. It encodes CASSLGQWGDTEAFF.